These 14 T cell receptor beta chains share one sample of origin, sequenced in a study of early stage breast cancer tumors. The table came from immunoSEQ multiplex PCR; TCRdb's copy has only in-frame clones and leaves some out. The table records approximately 10,000 clones, about 78% of them present only once. The source material was breast tumor tissue. These receptors came from a person aged 40-50 years with breast cancer.

This chain uses TRBV4-1 with TRBJ2-7; 8 positions match TRBD2. This CDR3 is built from 15 residues. J lost 0 bases, V lost 0 bases, and 1 base had no gene match. Germline CDR1 reads MGHRA; CDR2 reads YSYEKL. The CDR3 is CASSQEGTSSYEQYF. CDR3 sequence (DNA): TGCGCCAGCAGCCAAGAGGGGACTAGCTCCTACGAGCAGTACTTC.

This rearrangement joins TRBV7-9 to TRBJ1-1; D is perhaps TRBD1 (5 bases). The CDR3 length is 12 residues. Per germline, CDR1 SEHNR and CDR2 FQNEAQ (reference sequence). The germline V and J ends were trimmed by 5 bases and 7 bases, with 11 bases remaining between them. CDR3 bases: TGTGCCAGCAGCCTTAGGGGATTTGAAGCTTTCTTT. As protein: CASSLRGFEAFF.

This clone was seen only a few times. This chain uses TRBV21-1 with TRBJ2-1; the D call TRBD2 from the table was never checked on the DNA. TRBV21-1 is described as a pseudogene. The CDR3 extends over 19 amino acids. In DNA, the CDR3 is TGTGCCAGCAGCAAAGCGGAACTAGCGGGAACCAGCTCCTACAATGAGCAGTTCTTC. Protein sequence: CASSKAELAGTSSYNEQFF.

The rearrangement links TRBV7-2 to TRBJ2-7; D uncertain. V was clipped by 5 bases and J by 0 bases, with 17 bases between them. Germline V gene sequence: CDR1 SGHTA, CDR2 FQGNSA. The CDR3 spans 16 residues. CDR3 loop: CASSQEAGITSYEQYF. The CDR3, as DNA: TGTGCCAGCAGCCAAGAGGCTGGGATTACCTCCTACGAGCAGTACTTC.

This clone has a handful of counts. This chain uses TRBV10-3 with TRBJ2-5; 8 nucleotides align to TRBD1. Germline CDR1 ENHRY, CDR2 SYGVKD. The CDR3 extends over 14 amino acids. J was trimmed by 5 bases and V by 5 bases; bases with no gene match: 7. CDR3 amino acids: CAISRTGHRETQYF. In DNA, the CDR3 is TGTGCCATCAGTCGGACAGGGCATAGGGAGACCCAGTACTTC.

Concerning this clone itself: Distinct nucleotide sequences in the sample also encode this CDR3. The chain uses TRBV10-2 and TRBJ2-7; D unclear. Trimming stripped 3 bases from V and 3 bases from J, with 6 bases between. CDR3 length equals 12 residues. Germline CDR1 WSHSY, CDR2 SAAADI. The CDR3 DNA sequence: TGCGCCAGCAGTGAAGGCGGCTACGAGCAGTACTTC. Its protein is CASSEGGYEQYF.

By frequency in the sample, this clone is large. This chain links TRBV29-1 with TRBJ2-1, with D hard to call. Germline loops: CDR1 SQVTM, CDR2 ANQGSEA. The CDR3 spans 11 residues. Trimming removed 0 bases at V and 3 bases at J, with 0 bases between. CDR3 sequence: CSVEDYNEQFF. CDR3 sequence (DNA): TGCAGCGTTGAAGACTACAATGAGCAGTTCTTC.

The rearrangement links TRBV5-1 to TRBJ2-5; TRBD2 aligns across 8 bases. In germline, CDR1 is SGHRS, CDR2 YFSETQ. Unmatched junction bases numbered 13, after V lost 5 bases and J lost 4 bases. The CDR3 loop spans 16 amino acids. CDR3 coding DNA: TGCGCCAGCAGTTCCTTTGGAGCGGGAGTACTAGAGACCCAGTACTTC. Its translation: CASSSFGAGVLETQYF.

The V gene is TRBV15, the J gene TRBJ2-7; D may be TRBD1 (5 bases). The V and J ends lost 3 bases and 3 bases respectively, with 27 bases between them. This CDR3 has 19 residues. Looked up from germline, CDR1 is LNHNV and CDR2 is YYDKDF (reference sequence). The DNA of the CDR3 is TGTGCCACCAGCAGGTATACAGGACCCCTCGGTTCGAGTCTCTACGAGCAGTACTTC. Translated, it gives CATSRYTGPLGSSLYEQYF.

The V and J genes are TRBV5-4 and TRBJ2-1, with 15 bases aligning to TRBD2. Germline V gene lookup returns CDR1 SGHNT and CDR2 YYREEE (reference sequence). Losses at the gene ends were 4 bases for V and 9 bases for J; bases not matched to a gene: 8. The CDR3 length is 16 residues. The CDR3 reads CASSPGTSGRRSEQFF. The DNA of the CDR3 is TGTGCCAGCAGCCCCGGGACTAGCGGGAGGAGGAGTGAGCAGTTCTTC.

This chain links TRBV5-6 with TRBJ2-1, with 9 bases aligning to TRBD2. CDR1 and CDR2 from the germline V gene are SGHDT and YYEEEE. Trimming at V came to 4 bases and at J to 8 bases, leaving 10 bases not matched to a gene. The CDR3 is 15 amino acids. CDR3 protein: CASSPLAGEQHEQFF. CDR3 coding DNA: TGTGCCAGCAGCCCCTTAGCGGGGGAACAGCATGAGCAGTTCTTC.

The genes are TRBV10-3 and TRBJ2-1; 14 bases agree with TRBD2. This CDR3 contains 18 residues. Per germline, CDR1 ENHRY and CDR2 SYGVKD. V was clipped by 4 bases and J by 9 bases; unmatched bases: 14. CDR3: CAISAQKTSGRAGSEQFF. For the CDR3, the DNA is TGTGCCATCAGTGCCCAAAAGACTAGCGGGAGGGCCGGTAGTGAGCAGTTCTTC.

This clone was found a few times. The V and J genes are TRBV5-3 and TRBJ1-2; tentatively, D is TRBD1 (5 bases). TRBV5-3 is an open reading frame, and its role is uncertain. The CDR3 spans 15 residues. V lost 0 bases and J 0 bases, leaving 9 bases between the germline ends. The CDR3 DNA reads as TGTGCCAGAAGCTTGGGACAGATGCCTAACTATGGCTACACCTTC. Residues: CARSLGQMPNYGYTF.

This clone was observed a single time. The chain carries TRBV2 and TRBJ1-4; D remains unclear. Germline lookup yields CDR1 SNHLY and CDR2 FYNNEI. Trimming pared 4 bases from V and 1 base from J, leaving 7 bases between. The CDR3 loop spans 14 amino acids. CDR3 protein: CASSGRVTNEKLFF. CDR3 bases: TGTGCCAGCAGTGGGAGGGTAACTAATGAAAAACTGTTTTTT.